Each of the 28 T cell receptor beta chains below was sequenced from the same sample in a study of CD8 T cells in ankylosing spondylitis. MiXCR, applied by TCRdb to the 5' RACE reads, yields one record per CDR3 protein. Of about 300,000 distinct CDR3 sequences in the sample, 11% were seen once. The sample consisted of blood, either unsorted or a sorted T cell fraction (not recorded which). These receptors all stem from a female donor with ankylosing spondylitis or in good health (not recorded which).

In its sample, this clonotype was seen many times. The gene calls are TRBV25-1 and TRBJ2-3, with 8 bases that match TRBD2. The CDR3 has 15 residues. V shed 3 bases and J 6 bases; nucleotides not matched to a gene: 8. Per germline, CDR1 MGHDK and CDR2 SYGVNS. The CDR3 reads CASSEYGRAVDTQYF. In DNA, the CDR3 is TGTGCCAGCAGTGAGTACGGGAGGGCGGTCGATACGCAGTATTTT.

This clonotype has more than one count but fewer than ten. This chain joins TRBV20-1 and TRBJ2-1; 11 nucleotides agree with TRBD2. V was clipped by 1 base and J by 8 bases; unmatched bases: 19. Germline V gene data show CDR1 as DFQATT and CDR2 as SNEGSKA (reference sequence). CDR3 size: 19 residues. Here the CDR3 DNA reads TGCAGTGCTAGAGTGAGCGTGCGGCTAGCGGGGGGACTGGTTGATGAGCAGTTCTTC. Protein product: CSARVSVRLAGGLVDEQFF.

There are many counts of this clonotype. The rearrangement uses TRBV30 and TRBJ2-2; D ambiguous. The length of the CDR3 is 15 residues. Trimming removed 0 bases at V and 0 bases at J, with 8 bases between. Germline V gene data show CDR1 as GTSNPN and CDR2 as SVGIG (reference sequence). CDR3 sequence reads: CAWSVGTSNTGELFF. The CDR3, as DNA: TGTGCCTGGAGTGTAGGTACCTCGAACACCGGGGAGCTGTTTTTT.

In this sample, this clonotype turned up many times. The chain employs TRBV7-9 and TRBJ2-1; possibly TRBD1 for D (6 bases). The germline V gene has CDR1 SEHNR and CDR2 FQNEAQ (reference sequence). The germline V and J ends were trimmed by 2 bases and 6 bases, with 11 bases remaining between them. CDR3 size: 14 residues. CDR3 protein: CASSLLGHPNEQFF. In DNA, the CDR3 is TGTGCCAGCAGCTTACTGGGACACCCCAATGAGCAGTTCTTC.

J is TRBJ2-5 and V is TRBV7-2; 7 bases are a match to TRBD1. Looked up from germline, CDR1 is SGHTA and CDR2 is FQGNSA. V dropped 5 bases and J dropped 3; count of bases not matched to a gene: 3. This CDR3 spans 13 amino acids. The CDR3 DNA sequence: TGTGCCAGCAGCCGAGGACAGGAAGAGACCCAGTACTTC. Translated: CASSRGQEETQYF.

At least ten counts were recorded for this clonotype. The chain uses TRBV7-9 and TRBJ2-3, with 8 bases aligning to TRBD1. The CDR3 consists of 14 residues. Germline lookup yields CDR1 SEHNR and CDR2 FQNEAQ (reference sequence). The junction had 10 bases not matched to a gene; V was cut back by 4 bases and J by 10 bases. The CDR3: CASSSWGTGIAQYF. CDR3 bases: TGTGCCAGCAGCTCATGGGGGACAGGAATCGCGCAGTATTTT.

The chain is built from TRBV4-2 and TRBJ2-5; D may be TRBD1 or TRBD2 (6 bases each). Germline loops: CDR1 LGHNA, CDR2 YNFKEQ. This CDR3 spans 16 amino acids. V was clipped by 1 base and J by 1 base, with 13 bases between them. The CDR3, as DNA: TGTGCCAGCAGCCAAGTTAGGGGGGCAATCCAAGAGACCCAGTACTTC. This sequence encodes CASSQVRGAIQETQYF.

This clonotype was seen ten or more times. The chain recombines TRBV20-1 with TRBJ2-1; TRBD2 agrees at 8 bases. The CDR3 sequence is 15 residues long. V lost 1 base and J lost 8; bases outside the gene matches: 10. Germline lookup yields CDR1 DFQATT and CDR2 SNEGSKA (reference sequence). As DNA, the CDR3 is TGCAGTGCTAGAGCTTACGGGAGGGCCGGCGATGAGCAGTTCTTC. Encoded protein: CSARAYGRAGDEQFF.

This clonotype turned up a few times. The chain carries TRBV20-1 and TRBJ1-4; TRBD1 might be the D (6 bases). Germline CDR1 and CDR2: DFQATT and SNEGSKA (reference sequence). This CDR3 comprises 15 residues. The V and J ends lost 3 bases and 5 bases respectively, with 16 bases between them. The CDR3, as DNA: TGCAGTGCTAGGCCTCGAGGGGGGAGGAATGAAAAACTGTTTTTT. Its protein is CSARPRGGRNEKLFF.

This clonotype was seen a handful of times. V is TRBV9 and J is TRBJ2-5, with a tentative D call TRBD1 (6 bases). Trimming removed 2 bases from V and 2 bases from J, with 16 bases in between. The CDR3 loop spans 16 amino acids. Germline lookup yields CDR1 SGDLS and CDR2 YYNGEE. DNA for the CDR3: TGTGCCAGCAGCGTTTCCGGGACAAATACACAAGAGACCCAGTACTTC. As protein: CASSVSGTNTQETQYF.

This clonotype showed up just a few times. The V gene is TRBV7-3, the J gene TRBJ2-6; unclear D gene. Germline V lookup: CDR1 SGHTA, CDR2 FQGTGA. V lost 1 base and J lost 0, with 7 bases in between. The CDR3 totals 16 residues. The CDR3 DNA reads as TGTGCCAGCAGCTTAATCGTCCGCTCTGGGGCCAACGTCCTGACTTTC. This codes for CASSLIVRSGANVLTF.

This chain joins TRBV3-1 and TRBJ2-5; 7 nucleotides agree with TRBD1. The CDR3 consists of 16 residues. CDR1 and CDR2 from the germline V gene are LGHDT and YNNKEL (reference sequence). With 2 bases clipped from V and 1 base from J, the junction kept 7 bases outside the gene matches. The CDR3 region is CASSQPLTGAQETQYF. DNA of the CDR3: TGTGCCAGCAGCCAACCCCTCACAGGGGCCCAAGAGACCCAGTACTTC.

This clonotype came up many times. The genes are TRBV19 and TRBJ1-2; TRBD1 might be the D (6 bases). This CDR3 is built from 13 residues. Germline V CDR1 and CDR2: LNHDA, SQIVND (reference sequence). Trimming pared 6 bases from V and 8 bases from J, leaving 16 bases between. The CDR3 DNA reads as TGTGCCAGTAGCCTCGGACAGACGAGAGGCTACACCTTC. Residues: CASSLGQTRGYTF.

This clonotype turned up a few times. The chain recombines TRBV6-1 with TRBJ2-5; D possibly corresponds to TRBD2 (6 bases). The CDR3 is made up of 16 amino acids. Trimming cost V 7 bases and J 3 bases, with 21 bases left between them. The V gene's germline CDR1 is MNHNS and CDR2 SASEGT. The CDR3 DNA reads TGTGCCAGCACCCTCTATGCGGGGACCCTTAAAGAGACCCAGTACTTC. Amino acids: CASTLYAGTLKETQYF.

The chain joins TRBV5-5 to TRBJ1-3; D is uncertain. Trimming took off 3 bases at V and 3 bases at J, with 7 bases between the two ends. The CDR3 sequence is 13 residues long. Germline loops: CDR1 SGHKS, CDR2 YYEKEE (reference sequence). The CDR3 reads CASSSPLGNTIYF. Written as DNA, the CDR3 is TGTGCCAGCAGCTCGCCACTTGGAAACACCATATATTTT.

In its sample, this clonotype was seen a few times. V usage is TRBV12-3 or TRBV12-4 and J usage is TRBJ1-5; no clear D. The germline V and J ends were trimmed by 7 bases and 4 bases, with 14 bases remaining between them. The CDR3 loop spans 14 amino acids. CDR3: CASTSDMVNQPQHF. CDR3 in DNA: TGTGCCAGCACCTCCGACATGGTGAATCAGCCCCAGCATTTT.

Note on this clonotype: A much larger clone is a single base away; this may be a read error. This chain uses TRBV20-1 with TRBJ2-3; 11 positions agree with TRBD1. The CDR3 spans 16 residues. Per germline, CDR1 DFQATT and CDR2 SNEGSKA (reference sequence). The CDR3 reads CCALHWTGGQGDTQYF. The CDR3 DNA is TGCTGTGCTCTACACTGGACAGGGGGCCAGGGGGATACGCAGTATTTT.

This chain uses TRBV11-2 with TRBJ2-3, with 9 bases lining up with TRBD1. V shed 4 bases, J shed 1 base, and the junction held 3 bases outside the gene matches. The CDR3 loop spans 15 amino acids. Germline CDR1 SGHAT, CDR2 FQNNGV. CDR3 sequence reads: CASSSRTGGTDTQYF. For the CDR3, the DNA is TGTGCCAGCAGCTCCCGGACAGGGGGCACAGATACGCAGTATTTT.

This clonotype was counted many times. V usage is TRBV20-1 and J usage is TRBJ2-3, with 8 bases matching TRBD2. The CDR3 totals 15 residues. The germline gives CDR1 DFQATT, CDR2 SNEGSKA (reference sequence). Trimming took 3 bases from V and 3 from J; bases not matched to a gene: 8. CDR3 nucleotides: TGCAGTGCTAGCGGAGAAAGCGGGAGAACAGATACGCAGTATTTT. This translates into CSASGESGRTDTQYF.

This clonotype was observed many times. This chain connects TRBV28 to TRBJ2-7; D uncertain. CDR1 is MDHEN and CDR2 is SYDVKM in the germline V gene. The ends were cut back, 5 bases at V and 3 bases at J, with 8 bases in the middle. The CDR3 has 12 residues. CDR3 DNA: TGTGCCAGCAGTCGGGCTGACTACGAGCAGTACTTC. Amino acids: CASSRADYEQYF.

This clonotype has ten or more counts. V usage is TRBV4-1 and J usage is TRBJ2-3; 10 bases fit TRBD2. The ends lost 2 bases at V and 4 bases at J; junction bases unmatched: 9. Germline CDR1 and CDR2: MGHRA and YSYEKL. The CDR3 is 17 residues long. CDR3 region: CASSQWGSGGMADTQYF. The CDR3, as DNA: TGCGCCAGCAGCCAATGGGGTAGCGGGGGGATGGCAGATACGCAGTATTTT.

This clonotype was detected ten times or more. The chain recombines TRBV5-1 with TRBJ2-3; maybe TRBD1 (5 bases). The V end lost 3 bases, the J end lost 0 bases, and 11 bases lay between the germline ends. Germline CDR1 SGHRS, CDR2 YFSETQ. The CDR3 extends over 15 amino acids. The CDR3 is CASSSGQLSTDTQYF. DNA of the CDR3: TGCGCCAGCAGCTCCGGACAACTTAGCACAGATACGCAGTATTTT.

This clonotype showed up many times. CDR3 in amino acids: CSARDLLGVVGTNEQFF. The CDR3 DNA reads as TGCAGTGCTAGAGATCTGTTGGGCGTGGTCGGTACAAATGAGCAGTTCTTC. V is TRBV20-1 and J is TRBJ2-1; D gene uncertain. This CDR3 region has 17 residues. Trimming removed 0 bases at V and 7 bases at J, with 22 bases between. Germline V gene lookup returns CDR1 DFQATT and CDR2 SNEGSKA (reference sequence).

Many counts were recorded for this clonotype. The chain has TRBV5-6 and TRBJ2-1; D remains unclear. Trimming shortened V by 1 base and J by 7 bases, and 12 bases separated the two germline ends. CDR1 and CDR2 (germline): SGHDT, YYEEEE. This CDR3 has 14 residues. The CDR3 DNA reads as TGTGCCAGCAGCTTGCTGTGGAATCAAAATGAGCAGTTCTTC. It is translated as CASSLLWNQNEQFF. Using reference TRBV5-6 and TRBJ2-1 for the parts outside the CDR3, the full variable domain is DAGVTQSPTHLIKTRGQQVTLRCSPKSGHDTVSWYQQALGQGPQFIFQYYEEEERQRGNFPDRFSGHQFPNYSSELNVNALLLGDSALYLCASSLLWNQNEQFFGPGTRLTVL.

This clonotype was found a few times. The chain couples TRBV20-1 to TRBJ2-7; 10 positions match TRBD2. The CDR3 has 12 residues. Germline loops: CDR1 DFQATT, CDR2 SNEGSKA (reference sequence). Trimming took 7 bases from V and 4 from J; bases not matched to a gene: 4. For the CDR3, the DNA is TGCAGTGGTAGCGGGAGGCTTTACGAGCAGTACTTC. Its protein product is CSGSGRLYEQYF.

V gene TRBV11-2 combines with J gene TRBJ2-5; 8 bases fit TRBD1. CDR1 SGHAT and CDR2 FQNNGV come from the germline V gene. This CDR3 is built from 17 residues. J lost 2 bases, V lost 2 bases, and 10 bases had no gene match. The CDR3: CASSLILQGADQETQYF. Here the CDR3 DNA reads TGTGCCAGCAGCTTAATCCTCCAGGGGGCCGATCAAGAGACCCAGTACTTC.

This clonotype was detected many times. V and J are TRBV15 and TRBJ2-3; D not certain. Trimming left V 0 bases short and J 2 bases short, with 9 bases between. There are 15 residues in the CDR3. Germline V CDR1 and CDR2: LNHNV, YYDKDF (reference sequence). The CDR3 DNA reads TGTGCCACCAGCAGAGAAGGCTTATACACAGATACGCAGTATTTT. Residues: CATSREGLYTDTQYF.

This clonotype was recorded many times. The CDR3 spells CASSQVVEGSNYGYTF. For the CDR3, the DNA is TGTGCCAGCAGCCAAGTCGTAGAGGGATCAAACTATGGCTACACCTTC. The chain carries TRBV3-1 and TRBJ1-2; D not resolved. Trimming left V 1 base short and J 2 bases short, with 14 bases between. The CDR3 covers 16 residues. Germline V lookup: CDR1 LGHDT, CDR2 YNNKEL (reference sequence).